The source of this T cell receptor beta chain is a study of T cells in localized non-small cell lung cancer (dated by TCRdb to about 2020). Turning to the overall study: The study examined T cell repertoires in 200 to 250 patients with early-stage NSCLC and compared tumors with uninvolved tumor-adjacent lungs. The cohort comprised some 220 treatment-naïve NSCLC patients with resected, localized lung tumors. NSCLC patients had a mean age of roughly 69 years, and around 140 were male and 85 to 110 female. Beyond this particular receptor, the publication reports: Longer overall survival was associated with higher T cell density in blood, whereas shorter survival was associated with higher clonality in adjacent lung. Because of the exploratory design, TCR variables were selected using unadjusted p-values without false-discovery rate correction. Uninvolved tumor-adjacent lung showed the highest T cell clonality, higher than tumor, which suggests more focused antigenic responses in the uninvolved tumor-adjacent lung. Because multi-region tumor sequencing was not done, intratumor heterogeneity could not be ruled out. A median of 57 of the top 100 tumor clones were detected in paired uninvolved adjacent lung, and 28 of these tumor clones were also found among the top 100 clones of the paired uninvolved adjacent lung.

At diagnosis, tumor, uninvolved tumor-adjacent lung and peripheral blood were collected and then preserved as a mix of FFPE and fresh-frozen material. Blood samples were analyzed as peripheral blood mononuclear cells for TCR repertoire profiling. This clone was counted a few times. What antigen it recognizes has not been identified. No base qualities exist here, and no much larger clone lies one base off it. The immunoSEQ Assay was used to sequence TCR beta CDR3 regions from DNA. Under the source paper's analysis protocol: T cell density was computed as TCR beta template counts normalized to usable DNA estimated by amplifying housekeeping genes. The preseqR package was used to estimate richness by extrapolating to 400,000 templates for PBMC samples and to 120,000 templates for tissue samples. Clonality was defined by subtracting Pielou's evenness from one. Tissue-enriched TCRs were identified by differential abundance testing using productive amino-acid clonotypes, minimum total count 5 and alpha 0.1. The Jaccard Index and the Morisita Overlap Index were used to measure how much the repertoires overlapped between compartments. TCR beta CDR3s were clustered by GLIPH together with public tetramer-defined viral CDR3s, and at least three viral sequences plus V-gene enrichment were required for viral motifs. TCRdb re-hosts the immuneACCESS table, in-frame sequences only. Its copies lack some clones; in the studies checked, an unresolved V gene accounts for under half of them, and the cause for the rest is not known. The D gene and trimming were derived from the DNA, and the V and J assignments and clone size from that table. Across this sample there are nearly 15,000 clones, with around 85% seen only once. The ten largest make up about 22% of the sample.

Trimmed from V: 4 bases; trimmed from J: 3 bases; junction bases lacking a gene match: 5. Sequences MNHEY (CDR1) and SVGAGI (CDR2) are obtained from the germline V gene. Its CDR3 holds 15 amino acids, cysteine through phenylalanine. This entry keeps only the CDR3 DNA: 45 bases, framed from base 1. The TCR originated in a female donor over 55 with stage I squamous cell lung carcinoma. Sequences were derived from peripheral blood, sampled before any cancer treatment. The V gene is TRBV6-5 and the J gene is TRBJ1-4; 7 central bases correspond to TRBD1. This receptor has the CDR3 CASSFTTGPNEKLFF. The sequenced DNA is TGTGCCAGCAGTTTTACGACAGGGCCTAATGAAAAACTGTTTTTT.